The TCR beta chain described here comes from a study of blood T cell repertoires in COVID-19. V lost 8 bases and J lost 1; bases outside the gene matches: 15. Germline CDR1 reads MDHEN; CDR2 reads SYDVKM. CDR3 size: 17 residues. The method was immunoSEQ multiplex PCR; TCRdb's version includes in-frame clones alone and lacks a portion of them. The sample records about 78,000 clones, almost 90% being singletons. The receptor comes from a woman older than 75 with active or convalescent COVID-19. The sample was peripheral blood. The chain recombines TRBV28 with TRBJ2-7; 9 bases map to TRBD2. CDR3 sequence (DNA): TGTGCCAGCGGTGGTGGCGGGAGGGCCGGGGAGTCCTACGAGCAGTACTTC. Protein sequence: CASGGGGRAGESYEQYF. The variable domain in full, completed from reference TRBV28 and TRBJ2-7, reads DVKVTQSSRYLVKRTGEKVFLECVQDMDHENMFWYRQDPGLGLRLIYFSYDVKMKEKGDIPEGYSVSREKKERFSLILESASTNQTSMYLCASGGGGRAGESYEQYFGPGTRLTVT.